These T cell receptor beta chains were read from a single sample in a study of spatial heterogeneity in lung cancer. Using its own MiXCR run on the 5' RACE reads, TCRdb lists one record per CDR3 protein. In the table there are 6,000 or so distinct CDR3 sequences, 15% to 20% of which are singletons. The sequenced sample was lung tumor tissue, obtained at surgery. The receptors shown here come from a male donor with early-stage non-small cell lung cancer. CDR3s include the opening cysteine and the closing phenylalanine or tryptophan. A D gene is named only where the DNA matches it firmly. Only part of the rows carry a size: once, few, many, or a class if the clone is expanded.

V gene	CDR3 length	D gene	J gene	clone size	CDR3 protein	CDR3 DNA
TRBV9	15	-	TRBJ2-7	many	CASSVETTPAYEQYF	TGTGCCAGCAGCGTAGAGACTACGCCAGCCTACGAGCAGTACTTC
TRBV20-1	10	-	TRBJ1-4	-	CSASDEKLFF	TGCAGTGCTTCCGACGAAAAACTGTTTTTT
TRBV28	14	-	TRBJ2-7	few	CASGIGGPLREQYF	TGTGCCAGCGGCATTGGGGGTCCCCTCCGCGAGCAGTACTTC
TRBV29-1	14	-	TRBJ2-3	medium-sized	CSVSPLAGTDTQYF	TGCAGCGTTTCACCCTTAGCGGGCACAGATACGCAGTATTTT
TRBV2	16	-	TRBJ2-1	-	CASSRLRFSSYNEQFF	TGTGCCAGCAGTCGTCTCAGGTTTAGCTCCTACAATGAGCAGTTCTTC
TRBV24-1	13	-	TRBJ2-7	medium-sized	CATSDHDAYEQYF	TGTGCCACCAGTGACCATGATGCGTACGAGCAGTACTTC
TRBV30	14	TRBD2	TRBJ2-1	medium-sized	CAWSLLAGVHEQFF	TGTGCCTGGAGTCTACTAGCGGGAGTCCATGAGCAGTTCTTC
TRBV7-2	13	-	TRBJ2-7	-	CASRLTGAYEQYF	TGTGCCAGCAGACTTACTGGGGCCTACGAGCAGTACTTC
TRBV19	8	-	TRBJ2-7	medium-sized	CSSYEQYF	TGTTCCTCCTACGAGCAGTACTTC
TRBV9	16	TRBD2	TRBJ2-1	medium-sized	CASSVGGTSGNNEQFF	TGTGCCAGCAGCGTAGGGGGGACTAGCGGGAACAATGAGCAGTTCTTC
TRBV3-1	14	-	TRBJ2-7	few	CASSLDPGPYEQYF	TGTGCCAGCAGCTTAGACCCAGGGCCCTACGAGCAGTACTTC
TRBV24-1	13	-	TRBJ2-3	-	CATSDPGTDTQYF	TGTGCCACCAGTGACCCCGGCACAGATACGCAGTATTTT
TRBV30	16	TRBD2	TRBJ2-4	medium-sized	CAWSPPRGGYKNIQYF	TGTGCCTGGAGTCCACCTCGGGGGGGATACAAAAACATTCAGTACTTC
TRBV7-6	14	TRBD2	TRBJ2-1	medium-sized	CASSTSGRSDEQFF	TGTGCCAGCAGCACTAGCGGGAGGTCGGATGAGCAGTTCTTC
TRBV6-6	18	-	TRBJ1-5	few	CASTLTRARHGGNQPQHF	TGTGCCAGCACCCTCACCCGGGCCAGGCACGGGGGCAATCAGCCCCAGCATTTT
TRBV5-1	15	-	TRBJ1-1	medium-sized	CASSLEPRSNTEAFF	TGCGCCAGCAGCTTGGAGCCCAGATCGAACACTGAAGCTTTCTTT
TRBV7-6	13	-	TRBJ1-1	medium-sized	CASSAAFNTEAFF	TGTGCCAGCAGCGCGGCTTTTAACACTGAAGCTTTCTTT
TRBV19	15	-	TRBJ2-1	many	CASRTRTTHSDEQFF	TGTGCCAGTAGAACCAGGACTACCCATAGCGATGAGCAGTTCTTC
TRBV11-2	15	TRBD2	TRBJ2-3	medium-sized	CASSSKRGRTDTQYF	TGTGCCAGCAGCTCAAAGCGGGGCCGCACAGATACGCAGTATTTT
TRBV19	13	-	TRBJ1-4	few	CASTTRGGEKLFF	TGTGCCAGTACGACTCGGGGTGGTGAAAAACTGTTTTTT
TRBV29-1	11	-	TRBJ2-5	-	CSVADQETQYF	TGCAGCGTTGCAGATCAAGAGACCCAGTACTTC
TRBV5-4	14	-	TRBJ1-1	many	CASSLARTNTEAFF	TGTGCCAGCAGCTTGGCCAGGACGAACACTGAAGCTTTCTTT
TRBV28	17	TRBD2	TRBJ2-4	medium-sized	CASSSGTSGRGGNIQYF	TGTGCCAGCAGTTCCGGGACTAGCGGGAGAGGGGGAAACATTCAGTACTTC
TRBV20-1	16	TRBD2	TRBJ2-1	many	CSAGRTREAGNNEQFF	TGCAGTGCTGGAAGGACTCGGGAGGCTGGCAACAATGAGCAGTTCTTC
TRBV4-3	17	-	TRBJ2-2	few	CASSQDMWQGQTGELFF	TGCGCCAGCAGCCAAGATATGTGGCAGGGACAAACCGGGGAGCTGTTTTTT
TRBV18	15	-	TRBJ1-5	medium-sized	CASSPRAQPDQPQHF	TGTGCCAGCTCACCACGGGCCCAACCTGATCAGCCCCAGCATTTT
TRBV3-1	15	-	TRBJ2-7	medium-sized	CASSHREGTPYEQYF	TGTGCCAGCAGCCACCGAGAGGGGACCCCCTACGAGCAGTACTTC
TRBV5-6	14	-	TRBJ1-5	medium-sized	CASSLRWGNQPQHF	TGTGCCAGCAGCTTGAGATGGGGCAATCAGCCCCAGCATTTT
TRBV19	15	-	TRBJ2-4	-	CASTDVALAKNIQYF	TGTGCCAGTACCGACGTGGCTCTAGCCAAAAACATTCAGTACTTC
TRBV4-1	17	TRBD1	TRBJ2-3	many	CASSQDGQGASTDTQYF	TGCGCCAGCAGCCAAGATGGGCAGGGGGCCAGCACAGATACGCAGTATTTT
TRBV12-3/TRBV12-4	14	TRBD1	TRBJ2-2	few	CASSFRGRSGELFF	TGTGCCAGCAGTTTCAGGGGGCGAAGCGGGGAGCTGTTTTTT
TRBV5-4	16	TRBD2	TRBJ2-7	medium-sized	CASSGGPSGGPYEQYF	TGTGCCAGCAGCGGGGGACCTAGCGGGGGACCCTACGAGCAGTACTTC
TRBV18	17	TRBD2	TRBJ2-2	many	CASSPYLAGGNTGELFF	TGTGCCAGCTCACCATACCTAGCGGGAGGGAACACCGGGGAGCTGTTTTTT
TRBV12-3/TRBV12-4	13	-	TRBJ2-1	-	CASSLGAYNEQFF	TGTGCCAGCAGCTTGGGAGCCTACAATGAGCAGTTCTTC
TRBV20-1	13	-	TRBJ1-2	-	CSALGRLNYGYTF	TGCAGTGCTCTAGGACGACTTAACTATGGCTACACCTTC
TRBV11-2	13	-	TRBJ1-4	few	CASSLERTEKLFF	TGTGCCAGCAGCTTAGAAAGGACCGAAAAACTGTTTTTT
TRBV6-6	14	-	TRBJ1-5	medium-sized	CASRELYSNQPQHF	TGTGCCAGCCGAGAACTTTATAGCAATCAGCCCCAGCATTTT
TRBV7-2	13	TRBD1	TRBJ2-4	medium-sized	CASSSGQGNIQYF	TGTGCCAGCAGCTCCGGACAGGGCAACATTCAGTACTTC
TRBV6-5	15	TRBD2	TRBJ2-7	-	CASSSFSGRSREQYF	TGTGCCAGCAGTTCCTTTAGCGGGAGGAGCCGCGAGCAGTACTTC
TRBV9	15	-	TRBJ2-1	many	CASSVGVLQQDEQFF	TGTGCCAGCAGCGTAGGTGTACTTCAACAGGATGAGCAGTTCTTC
TRBV18	14	-	TRBJ2-7	many	CASSPGTQTYEQYF	TGTGCCAGCTCACCCGGGACACAAACCTACGAGCAGTACTTC
TRBV5-4	18	TRBD2	TRBJ2-3	few	CASSSPRPQRGSTDTQYF	TGTGCCAGCAGCTCCCCAAGACCCCAGCGGGGGAGCACAGATACGCAGTATTTT
TRBV6-5	13	TRBD2	TRBJ2-5	medium-sized	CASRRAGGETQYF	TGTGCCAGTAGACGAGCGGGGGGAGAGACCCAGTACTTC
TRBV11-2	13	TRBD2	TRBJ2-5	medium-sized	CASSGGVQETQYF	TGTGCCAGCAGCGGGGGGGTCCAAGAGACCCAGTACTTC
TRBV27	14	-	TRBJ1-1	-	CASRETALNTEAFF	TGTGCCAGCAGGGAGACAGCTCTAAACACTGAAGCTTTCTTT